Listed here are 10 T cell receptor beta chains from one sample, sequenced in a study of OX40 agonist ivuxolimab in advanced cancers. Generated by immunoSEQ multiplex PCR, the TCRdb table keeps only in-frame clones and is missing some. The sample has tens of thousands of clones, 88% seen once. Sample: CD4+ or CD8+ T cells sorted from blood, taken in a trial of the OX40 agonist ivuxolimab. The receptors were sampled from an adult with an advanced solid tumor such as melanoma, head and neck, liver or kidney cancer.

The chain couples TRBV2 to TRBJ2-7, with D perhaps being TRBD1 or TRBD2 (5 bases each). Germline lookup yields CDR1 SNHLY and CDR2 FYNNEI. The CDR3 extends over 14 amino acids. V was clipped by 6 bases and J by 0 bases, with 12 bases between them. The CDR3 DNA sequence: TGTGCCAGCAGCCCGGGACGGGGCTCCTACGAGCAGTACTTC. Translation gives CASSPGRGSYEQYF. Full variable domain (remainder filled in from reference TRBV2 and TRBJ2-7): EPEVTQTPSHQVTQMGQEVILRCVPISNHLYFYWYRQILGQKVEFLVSFYNNEISEKSEIFDDQFSVERPDGSNFTLKIRSTKLEDSAMYFCASSPGRGSYEQYFGPGTRLTVT.

This clone has a single count. The V call is TRBV7-3, the J call TRBJ1-1, with D perhaps TRBD1 (5 bases). The CDR3 spans 14 residues. The V gene's germline CDR1 is SGHTA and CDR2 FQGTGA. Trimming removed 2 bases from V and 2 bases from J, with 9 bases in between. CDR3 DNA sequence: TGTGCCAGCAGCTTAGCTGGGGGAAACACTGAAGCTTTCTTT. Residues: CASSLAGGNTEAFF.

J is TRBJ2-7 and V is TRBV7-9, with 11 bases identical to TRBD2. The V and J ends lost 8 bases and 3 bases, in that order; junction bases with no gene match: 9. The CDR3 loop spans 15 amino acids. CDR1 and CDR2 (germline): SEHNR, FQNEAQ (reference sequence). CDR3 amino acids: CASAGTSGTFYEQYF. The CDR3 nucleotides are TGTGCCAGCGCCGGGACTAGCGGTACTTTCTACGAGCAGTACTTC.

This clone was seen more than once but under ten times. V gene TRBV9 combines with J gene TRBJ1-3, with TRBD1 matching 7 bases. Losses at the gene ends were 5 bases for V and 3 bases for J; bases not matched to a gene: 8. Germline loops: CDR1 SGDLS, CDR2 YYNGEE. This CDR3 comprises 15 residues. The CDR3 bases are TGTGCCAGCAGTCTCAACCGGGACAGTGGAAACACCATATATTTT. Residues: CASSLNRDSGNTIYF.

This clone was recorded a few times. The V call is TRBV5-4, the J call TRBJ1-4, with D unclear. This CDR3 contains 12 residues. The ends were cut back, 3 bases at V and 5 bases at J, with 5 bases in the middle. CDR1 and CDR2 from the germline V gene are SGHNT and YYREEE (reference sequence). The CDR3 DNA is TGTGCCAGCAGCTACCAAAATGAAAAACTGTTTTTT. Amino acids: CASSYQNEKLFF.

V is TRBV28 and J is TRBJ2-7; tentatively, D is TRBD1 (8 bases). The CDR3 is 14 residues long. Trimming shortened V by 6 bases and J by 6 bases, and 18 bases separated the two germline ends. Germline lookup yields CDR1 MDHEN and CDR2 SYDVKM. The chain's CDR3 is CASSDRGGRGEQYF. As DNA, the CDR3 is TGTGCCAGCAGCGACAGGGGAGGGCGGGGCGAGCAGTACTTC.

The J gene is TRBJ2-3, the V gene TRBV7-9; D is uncertain. CDR1 and CDR2 from the germline V gene are SEHNR and FQNEAQ (reference sequence). The CDR3 is made up of 13 amino acids. V lost 4 bases to trimming and J lost 4 bases, with 9 bases between them. CDR3 protein: CASSSRGPDTQYF. For the CDR3, the DNA is TGTGCCAGCAGCTCGCGCGGTCCAGATACGCAGTATTTT.

CDR3 amino acids: CASSSSSGRTTGELFF. CDR3 nucleotides: TGTGCCAGCAGCTCTTCTAGCGGGAGGACCACCGGGGAGCTGTTTTTT. The rearrangement links TRBV5-4 to TRBJ2-2; 11 positions agree with TRBD2. With V trimmed by 3 bases and J by 4 bases, 5 bases remained unmatched. Germline V gene lookup returns CDR1 SGHNT and CDR2 YYREEE (reference sequence). The CDR3 contains 16 residues.

The chain links TRBV6-6 to TRBJ2-5, with D possibly matching TRBD1 (6 bases). V lost 6 bases to trimming and J lost 5 bases, with 19 bases between them. The CDR3 has 15 amino acids. The germline CDR1 and CDR2 sequences are MNHNY and SVGAGI (reference sequence). CDR3 nucleotides: TGTGCCAGCAGCCGGGGACACACGTCAGGCGAGACCCAGTACTTC. It encodes CASSRGHTSGETQYF.

This clone appeared once. This chain's CDR3 is CASSSPTAPSTDTQYF. DNA for the CDR3: TGTGCCAGCAGCTCACCCACGGCCCCTAGCACAGATACGCAGTATTTT. The chain combines TRBV7-9 with TRBJ2-3; D gene unclear. This CDR3 is 16 amino acids long. V lost 4 bases and J lost 0, with 14 bases in between. CDR1 SEHNR and CDR2 FQNEAQ come from the germline V gene (reference sequence).